This T cell receptor beta chain originates from a study of response to subunit inactivated influenza vaccine. On this clonotype itself: The antigen remains undetermined.

Overall study findings and caveats: That few new T cells are recruited by each seasonal influenza vaccination was the authors' suggestion.

TCRdb fed the RT-PCR reads into MiXCR, producing one record per CDR3 protein. The sample has roughly 500,000 distinct CDR3 sequences; approximately 15% are singletons. Germline values: CDR1 SGHRS, CDR2 YFSETQ. The CDR3 spans 15 residues. V was clipped by 4 bases and J by 2 bases, with 13 bases between them. Source: CD4+ T cells sorted from PBMCs, taken less than 30 months after vaccination. The sequence came from a man aged 50 to 69 who received an inactivated influenza vaccine. The chain recombines TRBV5-1 with TRBJ2-1, with D possibly being TRBD1 (6 bases). CDR3 residues: CASSPGQEAYNEQFF. The CDR3 DNA follows: TGCGCCAGCAGCCCGGGACAAGAGGCCTACAATGAGCAGTTCTTC.